The 29 T cell receptor beta chains below were found in one sample sequenced in a study of blood T cell repertoires in COVID-19 (dated by TCRdb to about 2020). Library method: the immunoSEQ multiplex PCR assay. As stored in TCRdb, this immuneACCESS dataset retains in-frame rearrangements with V and J assigned. A fraction of the clones does not appear; measured against another copy, unresolved V genes explain less than half of the discrepancy, and the remainder lacks a known reason. In this sample the table shows about 320,000 clones, 89% of which occur a single time. The ten largest clones take up over 4% of the sample. Sample: PBMCs or T cells enriched from blood (not recorded which). These receptors all stem from a man in his 60s who had recovered from COVID-19.

This chain uses TRBV28 with TRBJ2-3; TRBD2 matches at 12 bases. CDR1 is MDHEN and CDR2 is SYDVKM in the germline V gene. This CDR3 has 20 amino acids. Germline trimming cut 5 bases from V and 0 bases from J; bases unmatched to any gene: 15. CDR3 DNA: TGTGCCAGCAGTCCCGTCAATATGGCTAGCGGGAGGGACAGCACAGATACGCAGTATTTT. As protein: CASSPVNMASGRDSTDTQYF.

The V call is TRBV28, the J call TRBJ1-2; 7 bases fit TRBD1. CDR3 length equals 13 residues. Losses at the gene ends were 6 bases for V and 4 bases for J; bases not matched to a gene: 5. The germline gives CDR1 MDHEN, CDR2 SYDVKM. As DNA, the CDR3 is TGTGCCAGCAGACAGGGGATTTCCTATGGCTACACCTTC. This translates into CASRQGISYGYTF.

This clone was observed a few times. In DNA, the CDR3 is TGTGCCAGCAGCCAATTGCCGGGACTAGCGGGAGTTTCAGGGGAGCTGTTTTTT. This gives the protein CASSQLPGLAGVSGELFF. The chain links TRBV14 to TRBJ2-2, with TRBD2 matching over 14 bases. Losses at the gene ends were 2 bases for V and 8 bases for J; bases not matched to a gene: 10. Germline V CDR1 and CDR2: SGHDN, FVKESK. The CDR3 sequence is 18 residues long.

CDR3 sequence (DNA): TGTGCCAGTATGGGGGCGCTGGCAGGTGAATTCAATTCACCCCTCCACTTT. This codes for CASMGALAGEFNSPLHF. This chain joins TRBV19 and TRBJ1-6; D perhaps matches TRBD1 (6 bases). The germline gives CDR1 LNHDA, CDR2 SQIVND (reference sequence). The V end lost 7 bases, the J end lost 7 bases, and 23 bases lay between the germline ends. This CDR3 has 17 residues.

The gene calls are TRBV12-5 and TRBJ1-1, with 9 bases fitting TRBD1. The CDR3 consists of 17 residues. The V gene's germline CDR1 is LGHNT and CDR2 FRNRAP. V lost 2 bases, J lost 1 base, and 8 bases stayed unmatched. CDR3 bases: TGTGCTAGTGGTTTGAGCTGGGGACAGGGCCAGAACACTGAAGCTTTCTTT. It codes for CASGLSWGQGQNTEAFF.

The chain employs TRBV10-2 and TRBJ1-1; 7 nucleotides agree with TRBD1. V lost 5 bases, J lost 4 bases, and 7 bases stayed unmatched. Germline CDR1 and CDR2: WSHSY and SAAADI. The CDR3 has 14 residues. This CDR3 reads CASSFSTGVTEAFF. The CDR3 bases are TGCGCCAGCAGTTTTTCCACAGGGGTCACTGAAGCTTTCTTT.

This chain links TRBV9 with TRBJ2-7, with 7 bases identical to TRBD2. The CDR3 is 14 residues long. Germline values: CDR1 SGDLS, CDR2 YYNGEE. Trimming at V came to 2 bases and at J to 3 bases, leaving 5 bases not matched to a gene. CDR3 protein: CASSVGGYSYEQYF. The CDR3, as DNA: TGTGCCAGCAGCGTCGGGGGGTACAGCTACGAGCAGTACTTC.

V gene TRBV18 combines with J gene TRBJ1-4, with no clear D. V was pared by 2 bases and J by 7 bases, with 14 bases between. CDR1 and CDR2 from the germline V gene are KGHSH and LQKENI. This CDR3 comprises 15 residues. The CDR3 protein is CASSPSGGVAEKLFF. The CDR3, as DNA: TGTGCCAGCTCACCAAGTGGCGGCGTGGCTGAAAAACTGTTTTTT.

Concerning this clone itself: Its ends do not fully match the called genes, so a read error is possible. This chain joins TRBV27 and TRBJ1-1; D possibly corresponds to TRBD1 (5 bases). Germline CDR1 is MNHEY and CDR2 is SMNVEV (reference sequence). The CDR3 is made up of 16 amino acids. CDR3 bases: TGTGCCAGCAGTCCCCATCCGCGGGGCACGAACAGTGAAGCTTTCTTT. Protein product: CASSPHPRGTNSEAFF.

The rearrangement joins TRBV28 to TRBJ1-5, with D tentatively TRBD1 (6 bases). Between the trimmed V and J ends, which lost 5 bases and 0 bases, there was a span of 17 bases. Germline CDR1 reads MDHEN; CDR2 reads SYDVKM. CDR3 size: 17 residues. The CDR3 reads CASSTNGQLYSNQPQHF. The CDR3 DNA sequence: TGTGCCAGCAGTACCAACGGACAGTTATATAGCAATCAGCCCCAGCATTTT. Drawing the rest from reference TRBV28 and TRBJ1-5, the complete variable domain is DVKVTQSSRYLVKRTGEKVFLECVQDMDHENMFWYRQDPGLGLRLIYFSYDVKMKEKGDIPEGYSVSREKKERFSLILESASTNQTSMYLCASSTNGQLYSNQPQHFGDGTRLSIL.

This clone was observed a handful of times. The rearrangement uses TRBV7-3 and TRBJ1-6; D is undetermined. CDR3 size: 16 residues. V was clipped by 0 bases and J by 3 bases, with 9 bases between them. Germline V CDR1 and CDR2: SGHTA, FQGTGA. DNA for the CDR3: TGTGCCAGCAGCTTAACTGCCCGAGGCTATAATTCACCCCTCCACTTT. Protein: CASSLTARGYNSPLHF.

This clone turned up a few times. The V and J genes are TRBV18 and TRBJ1-5; no clear D gene. The V and J ends lost 3 bases and 6 bases respectively, with 9 bases between them. Germline lookup yields CDR1 KGHSH and CDR2 LQKENI. The CDR3 sequence is 13 residues long. For the CDR3, the DNA is TGTGCCAGCTCACCTGGTGAGGTTCAGCCCCAGCATTTT. Protein sequence: CASSPGEVQPQHF.

The rearrangement links TRBV4-1 to TRBJ2-7; 7 bases are shared with TRBD2. The V gene end was trimmed by 0 bases and the J gene end by 0 bases; junction bases not matched to a gene: 2. This CDR3 has 15 residues. Per the germline V gene, CDR1 is MGHRA and CDR2 is YSYEKL. The CDR3: CASSQEAGHSYEQYF. The CDR3 DNA reads as TGCGCCAGCAGCCAAGAAGCGGGGCACTCCTACGAGCAGTACTTC.

This clone was seen just once. The gene calls are TRBV5-1 and TRBJ1-6; D is possibly TRBD1 (5 bases). This CDR3 has 14 residues. V lost 0 bases, J lost 13 bases, and 14 bases lay in between. CDR1 is SGHRS, CDR2 YFSETQ, per germline. The CDR3 nucleotides are TGCGCCAGCAGCTTGGAAGGACAAAGAGATCCCCTCCACTTT. Amino acid sequence: CASSLEGQRDPLHF.

V usage is TRBV6-5 and J usage is TRBJ2-2; 7 nucleotides line up with TRBD2. V was clipped by 7 bases and J by 2 bases; unmatched bases: 7. The germline CDR1 and CDR2 sequences are MNHEY and SVGAGI. CDR3 length: 15 residues. Here the CDR3 DNA reads TGTGCCAGCACCCTGGGACTATTAAACACCGGGGAGCTGTTTTTT. This encodes CASTLGLLNTGELFF.

J is TRBJ2-7 and V is TRBV12-3 or TRBV12-4, with D uncertain. V was cut by 4 bases and J by 4 bases, with 5 bases left in between. There are 11 residues in the CDR3. The CDR3 DNA reads TGTGCCAGCAGTTCCTATTACGAGCAGTACTTC. Translating it yields CASSSYYEQYF.

The genes are TRBV9 and TRBJ2-7, with D perhaps TRBD2 (6 bases). The CDR3 is made up of 16 amino acids. Germline V gene sequence: CDR1 SGDLS, CDR2 YYNGEE. Trimming removed 0 bases at V and 2 bases at J, with 15 bases between. The chain's CDR3 is CASSVGLSGSTYEQYF. CDR3 coding DNA: TGTGCCAGCAGCGTAGGTTTGAGCGGGTCTACCTACGAGCAGTACTTC.

The V and J genes are TRBV4-3 and TRBJ2-2; the D is unclear. The V end lost 4 bases, the J end lost 1 base, and 16 bases lay between the germline ends. The germline CDR1 and CDR2 sequences are LGHNA and YSLEER. The CDR3 totals 17 residues. CDR3 amino acids: CASSLSTALGNTGELFF. The CDR3 region has the DNA TGCGCCAGCAGCCTAAGTACGGCTCTAGGGAACACCGGGGAGCTGTTTTTT.

J is TRBJ2-5 and V is TRBV7-3; D call uncertain. The CDR3 contains 13 residues. Trimming stripped 5 bases from V and 4 bases from J, with 11 bases between. Germline loops: CDR1 SGHTA, CDR2 FQGTGA. This CDR3 reads CASSPTRRETQYF. The CDR3, as DNA: TGTGCCAGCAGCCCGACACGGCGAGAGACCCAGTACTTC.

The chain combines TRBV19 with TRBJ2-2; D ambiguous. V was shortened by 3 bases and J by 5 bases, with 4 bases between the two germline ends. There are 12 residues in the CDR3. Per germline, CDR1 LNHDA and CDR2 SQIVND (reference sequence). This chain's CDR3 is CASSMRTGELFF. The CDR3 coding sequence is TGTGCCAGTAGTATGAGAACCGGGGAGCTGTTTTTT.

V and J are TRBV5-1 and TRBJ2-2, with 8 bases that match TRBD1. The ends lost 4 bases at V and 4 bases at J; junction bases unmatched: 6. In germline, CDR1 is SGHRS, CDR2 YFSETQ. CDR3 length: 15 residues. The CDR3 here is CASSPLTGGTGELFF. In nucleotides, the CDR3 is TGCGCCAGCAGCCCCTTAACAGGGGGCACCGGGGAGCTGTTTTTT.

The chain joins TRBV27 to TRBJ1-2; possibly TRBD1 for D (5 bases). Germline loops: CDR1 MNHEY, CDR2 SMNVEV (reference sequence). V shed 5 bases and J shed 4 bases, with 11 bases lying between them. The CDR3 is 13 residues long. The DNA of the CDR3 is TGTGCCAGCAGTCCCTTTGGGGCCTATGGCTACACCTTC. This encodes CASSPFGAYGYTF.

This clone was seen only a few times. The chain recombines TRBV19 with TRBJ1-5, with D perhaps TRBD1 (6 bases). Trimming removed 9 bases at V and 2 bases at J, with 11 bases between. Germline lookup yields CDR1 LNHDA and CDR2 SQIVND (reference sequence). This CDR3 is built from 13 residues. As DNA, the CDR3 is TGTGCCAGCAAGGGGGACGGCAATCAGCCCCAGCATTTT. Translating it yields CASKGDGNQPQHF.

The chain uses TRBV20-1 and TRBJ1-2; D is uncertain. V was cut by 3 bases and J by 1 base, with 12 bases left in between. CDR3 length equals 14 residues. CDR1 and CDR2 (germline): DFQATT, SNEGSKA (reference sequence). For the CDR3, the DNA is TGCAGTGCTAGTATCGTAGGAGTTAACTATGGCTACACCTTC. Translated, it gives CSASIVGVNYGYTF.

This clone was observed once. The V gene is TRBV24-1, the J gene TRBJ2-3, with D perhaps matching TRBD1 (6 bases). Germline-derived CDR1 and CDR2 are KGHDR and SFDVKD. Trimming shortened V by 3 bases and J by 5 bases, and 17 bases separated the two germline ends. This CDR3 is 16 amino acids long. The CDR3 region is CATSDRGTKNGDTQYF. The CDR3 region has the DNA TGTGCCACCAGTGATCGTGGGACAAAGAACGGAGATACGCAGTATTTT.

The chain couples TRBV6-5 to TRBJ2-7, with D unclear. The CDR3 covers 12 residues. V lost 8 bases to trimming and J lost 0 bases, with 8 bases between them. Germline CDR1 is MNHEY and CDR2 is SVGAGI. The CDR3 sequence is CASRRSSYEQYF. The CDR3 region has the DNA TGTGCCAGCCGGAGAAGCTCCTACGAGCAGTACTTC.

V is TRBV2 and J is TRBJ2-5; D is unresolved. The germline V gene encodes CDR1 SNHLY and CDR2 FYNNEI. This CDR3 is 14 amino acids long. V was clipped by 6 bases and J by 5 bases, with 16 bases between them. This CDR3 is CASSDDTPWETQYF. The CDR3 DNA follows: TGTGCCAGCAGCGATGACACCCCATGGGAGACCCAGTACTTC.

CDR3 protein: CASSLTSASSGNTIYF. The CDR3, as DNA: TGTGCCAGCAGCTTAACGTCTGCCAGCTCTGGAAACACCATATATTTT. The chain carries TRBV7-3 and TRBJ1-3, with unresolved D. CDR3 length equals 16 residues. The germline gives CDR1 SGHTA, CDR2 FQGTGA. V was shortened by 0 bases and J by 0 bases, with 9 bases between the two germline ends.

Comments on this clone: In the same sample, other DNA sequences code for this CDR3. J is TRBJ1-5 and V is TRBV6-5; no firm D call. Germline V gene lookup returns CDR1 MNHEY and CDR2 SVGAGI. CDR3 length equals 12 residues. The V end was cut by 5 bases, the J end by 2 bases, with 4 bases between. CDR3 residues: CASSRGNQPQHF. For the CDR3, the DNA is TGTGCCAGCAGTAGAGGCAATCAGCCCCAGCATTTT.